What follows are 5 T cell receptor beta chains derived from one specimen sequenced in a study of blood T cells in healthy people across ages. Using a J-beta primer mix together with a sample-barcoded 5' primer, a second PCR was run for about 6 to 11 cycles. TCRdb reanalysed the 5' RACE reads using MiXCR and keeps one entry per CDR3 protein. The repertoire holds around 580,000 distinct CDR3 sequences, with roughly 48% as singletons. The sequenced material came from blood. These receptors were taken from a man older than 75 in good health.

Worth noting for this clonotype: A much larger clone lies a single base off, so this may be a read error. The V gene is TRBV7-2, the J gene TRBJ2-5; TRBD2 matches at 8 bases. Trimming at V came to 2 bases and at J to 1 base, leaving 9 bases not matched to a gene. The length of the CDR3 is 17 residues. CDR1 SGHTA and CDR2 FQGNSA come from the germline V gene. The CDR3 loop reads CASSLNGGGIPQETQYF. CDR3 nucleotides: TGTGCCAGCAGCTTAAACGGCGGGGGGATTCCCCAAGAGACCCAGTACTTC.

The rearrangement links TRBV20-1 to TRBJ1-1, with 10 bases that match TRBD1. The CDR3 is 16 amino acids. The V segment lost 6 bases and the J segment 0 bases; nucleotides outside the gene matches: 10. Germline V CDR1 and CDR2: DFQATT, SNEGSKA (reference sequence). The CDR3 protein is CSASTGTGDMNTEAFF. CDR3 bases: TGCAGTGCCTCTACCGGGACAGGGGACATGAACACTGAAGCTTTCTTT.

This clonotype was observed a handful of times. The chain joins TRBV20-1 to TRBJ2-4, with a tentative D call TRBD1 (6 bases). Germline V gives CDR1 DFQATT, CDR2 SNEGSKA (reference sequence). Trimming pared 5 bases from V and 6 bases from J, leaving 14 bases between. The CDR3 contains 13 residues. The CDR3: CSAGTGMGNIQYF. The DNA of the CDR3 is TGCAGTGCTGGAACAGGGATGGGAAACATTCAGTACTTC.

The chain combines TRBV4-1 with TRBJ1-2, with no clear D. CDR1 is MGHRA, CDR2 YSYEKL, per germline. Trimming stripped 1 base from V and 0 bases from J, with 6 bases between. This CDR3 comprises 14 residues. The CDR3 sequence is CASSQAAANYGYTF. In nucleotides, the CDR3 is TGCGCCAGCAGCCAAGCGGCAGCTAACTATGGCTACACCTTC.

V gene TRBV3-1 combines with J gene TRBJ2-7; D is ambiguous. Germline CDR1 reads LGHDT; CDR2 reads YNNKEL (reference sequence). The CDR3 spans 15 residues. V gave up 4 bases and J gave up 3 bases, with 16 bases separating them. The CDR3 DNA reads TGTGCCAGCAGCCCCGCGGCCAGCGTAGACTACGAGCAGTACTTC. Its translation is CASSPAASVDYEQYF.